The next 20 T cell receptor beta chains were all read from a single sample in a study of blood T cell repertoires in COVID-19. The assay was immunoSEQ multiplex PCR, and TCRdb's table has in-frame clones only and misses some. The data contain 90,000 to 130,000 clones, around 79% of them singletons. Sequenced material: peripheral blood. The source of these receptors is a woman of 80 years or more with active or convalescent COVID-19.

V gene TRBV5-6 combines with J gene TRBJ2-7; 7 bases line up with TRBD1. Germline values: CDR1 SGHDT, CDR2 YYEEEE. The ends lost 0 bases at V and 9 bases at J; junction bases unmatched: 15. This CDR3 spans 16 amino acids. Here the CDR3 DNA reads TGTGCCAGCAGCTTGGTTATAACAGGGGACGTGTATGGGCAGTACTTC. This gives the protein CASSLVITGDVYGQYF.

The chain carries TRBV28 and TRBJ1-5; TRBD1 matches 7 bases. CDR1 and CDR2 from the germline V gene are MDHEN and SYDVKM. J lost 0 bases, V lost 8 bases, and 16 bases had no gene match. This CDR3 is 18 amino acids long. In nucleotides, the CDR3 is TGTGCCAGCCAAATACCACAGGGGATTGGGTATAGCAATCAGCCCCAGCATTTT. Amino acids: CASQIPQGIGYSNQPQHF.

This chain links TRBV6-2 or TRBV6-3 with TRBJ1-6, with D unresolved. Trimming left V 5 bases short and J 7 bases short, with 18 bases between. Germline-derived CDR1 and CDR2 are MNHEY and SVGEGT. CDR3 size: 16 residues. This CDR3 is CASSTSPQRVNSPLHF. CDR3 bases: TGTGCCAGCAGTACCTCACCACAGAGGGTGAATTCACCCCTCCACTTT.

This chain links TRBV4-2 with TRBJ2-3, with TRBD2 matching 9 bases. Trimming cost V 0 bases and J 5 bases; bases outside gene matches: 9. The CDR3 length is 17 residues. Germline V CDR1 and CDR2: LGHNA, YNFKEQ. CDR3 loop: CASSQEHLAGAGDTQYF. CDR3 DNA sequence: TGTGCCAGCAGCCAAGAGCACTTAGCGGGAGCGGGAGATACGCAGTATTTT.

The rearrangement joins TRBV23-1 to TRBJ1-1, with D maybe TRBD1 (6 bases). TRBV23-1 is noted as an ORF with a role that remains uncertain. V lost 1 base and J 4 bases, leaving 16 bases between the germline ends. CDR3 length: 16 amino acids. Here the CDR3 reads CASSQCYAGDSTEAFF. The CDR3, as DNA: TGCGCCAGCAGTCAATGTTACGCAGGGGATTCCACTGAAGCTTTCTTT.

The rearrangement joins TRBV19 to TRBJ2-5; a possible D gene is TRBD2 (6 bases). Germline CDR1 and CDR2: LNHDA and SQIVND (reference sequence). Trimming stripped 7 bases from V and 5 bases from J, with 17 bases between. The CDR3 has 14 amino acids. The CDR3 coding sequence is TGTGCCAGTACCCCTCCCCCCCGGGAGGAGACCCAGTACTTC. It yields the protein CASTPPPREETQYF.

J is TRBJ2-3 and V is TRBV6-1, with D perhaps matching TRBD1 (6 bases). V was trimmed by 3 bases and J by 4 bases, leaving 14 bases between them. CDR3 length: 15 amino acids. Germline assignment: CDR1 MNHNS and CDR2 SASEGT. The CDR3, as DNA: TGTGCCAGCAGTGAGAACACAGGGTTTGCAGATACGCAGTATTTT. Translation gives CASSENTGFADTQYF.

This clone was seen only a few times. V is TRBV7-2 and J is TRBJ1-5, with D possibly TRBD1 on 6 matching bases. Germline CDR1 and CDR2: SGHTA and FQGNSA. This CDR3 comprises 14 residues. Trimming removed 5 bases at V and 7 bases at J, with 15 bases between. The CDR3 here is CASSQGGGRQPQHF. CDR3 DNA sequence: TGTGCCAGCAGCCAAGGGGGGGGGAGGCAGCCCCAGCATTTT.

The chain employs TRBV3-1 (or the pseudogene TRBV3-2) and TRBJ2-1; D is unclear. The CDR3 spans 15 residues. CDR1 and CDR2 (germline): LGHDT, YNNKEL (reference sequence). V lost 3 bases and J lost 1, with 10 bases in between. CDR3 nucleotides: TGTGCCAGCAGCCAGGCCGACACGTCCTACAATGAGCAGTTCTTC. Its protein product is CASSQADTSYNEQFF.

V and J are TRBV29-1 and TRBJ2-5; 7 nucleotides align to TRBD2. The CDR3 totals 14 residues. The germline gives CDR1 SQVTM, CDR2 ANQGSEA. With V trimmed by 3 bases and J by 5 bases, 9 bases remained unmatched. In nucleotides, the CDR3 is TGCAGCGTTGATGGCGGGAGTGCCGGGGAGACCCAGTACTTC. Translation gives CSVDGGSAGETQYF.

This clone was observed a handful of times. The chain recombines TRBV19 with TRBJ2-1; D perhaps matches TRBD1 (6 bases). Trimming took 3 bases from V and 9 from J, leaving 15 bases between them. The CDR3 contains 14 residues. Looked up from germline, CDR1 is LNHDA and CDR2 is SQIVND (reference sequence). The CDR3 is CASSIALEGVEQFF. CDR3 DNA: TGTGCCAGTAGTATTGCCCTTGAGGGGGTTGAGCAGTTCTTC.

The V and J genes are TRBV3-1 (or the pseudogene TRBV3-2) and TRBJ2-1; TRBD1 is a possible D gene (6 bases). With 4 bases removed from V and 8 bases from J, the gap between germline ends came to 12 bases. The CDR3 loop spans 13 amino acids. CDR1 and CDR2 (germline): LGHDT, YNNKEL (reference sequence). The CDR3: CASSLRGGYEQFF. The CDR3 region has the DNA TGTGCCAGCAGCCTCCGTGGGGGCTATGAGCAGTTCTTC.

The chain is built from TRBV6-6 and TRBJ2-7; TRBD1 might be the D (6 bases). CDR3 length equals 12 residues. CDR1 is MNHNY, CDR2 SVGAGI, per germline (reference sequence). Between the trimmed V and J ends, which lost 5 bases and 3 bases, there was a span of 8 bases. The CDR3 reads CASSDRNYEQYF. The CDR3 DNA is TGTGCCAGCAGTGACAGGAACTACGAGCAGTACTTC.

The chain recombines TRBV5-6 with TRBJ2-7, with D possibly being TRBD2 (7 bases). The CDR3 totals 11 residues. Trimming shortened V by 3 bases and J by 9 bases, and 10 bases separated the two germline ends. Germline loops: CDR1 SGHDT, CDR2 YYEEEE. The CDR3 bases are TGTGCCAGCAGCTGGGGGGGCGTGCAGTACTTC. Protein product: CASSWGGVQYF.

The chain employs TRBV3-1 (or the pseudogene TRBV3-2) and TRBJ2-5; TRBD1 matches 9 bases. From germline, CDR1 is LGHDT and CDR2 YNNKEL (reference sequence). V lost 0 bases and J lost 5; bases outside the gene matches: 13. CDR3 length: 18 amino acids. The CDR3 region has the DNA TGTGCCAGCAGCCAAGAAGGGACAGGGCGAGGTTATGAGGAGACCCAGTACTTC. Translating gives CASSQEGTGRGYEETQYF.

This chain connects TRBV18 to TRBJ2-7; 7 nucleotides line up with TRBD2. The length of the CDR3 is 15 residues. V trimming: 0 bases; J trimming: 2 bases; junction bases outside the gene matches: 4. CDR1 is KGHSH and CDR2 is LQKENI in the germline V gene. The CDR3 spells CASSPPGRGAYEQYF. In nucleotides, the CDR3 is TGTGCCAGCTCACCACCAGGCCGGGGGGCCTACGAGCAGTACTTC.

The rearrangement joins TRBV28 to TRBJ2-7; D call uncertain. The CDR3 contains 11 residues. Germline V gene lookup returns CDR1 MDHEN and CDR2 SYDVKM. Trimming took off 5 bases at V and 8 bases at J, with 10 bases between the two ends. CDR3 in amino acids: CASSTRLKQYF. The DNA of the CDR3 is TGTGCCAGCAGTACCCGGTTGAAGCAGTACTTC.

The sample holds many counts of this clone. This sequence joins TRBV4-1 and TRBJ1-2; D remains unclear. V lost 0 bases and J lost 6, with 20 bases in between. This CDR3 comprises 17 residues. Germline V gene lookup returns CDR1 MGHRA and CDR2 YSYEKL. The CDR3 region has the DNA TGCGCCAGCAGCCAAGAAAGTTTAAGAACAACTAGAAATGGCTACACCTTC. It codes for CASSQESLRTTRNGYTF.

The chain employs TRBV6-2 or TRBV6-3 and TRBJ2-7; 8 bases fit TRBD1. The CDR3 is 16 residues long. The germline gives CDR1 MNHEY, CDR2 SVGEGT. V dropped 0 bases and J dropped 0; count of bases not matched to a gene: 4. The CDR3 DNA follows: TGTGCCAGCAGTTACTCGACAGGGGACTTCTCCTACGAGCAGTACTTC. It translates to CASSYSTGDFSYEQYF.

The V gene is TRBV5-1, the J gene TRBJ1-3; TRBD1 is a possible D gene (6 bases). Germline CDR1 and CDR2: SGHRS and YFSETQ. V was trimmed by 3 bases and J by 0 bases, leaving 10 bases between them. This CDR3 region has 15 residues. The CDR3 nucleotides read TGCGCCAGCAGCTCACAGGGCCTCTCTGGAAACACCATATATTTT. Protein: CASSSQGLSGNTIYF.